The rows below give T cell receptor beta chains drawn from one sample of a study of T cells in Graves' hyperthyroidism and ophthalmopathy. TCRdb analysed the multiplex PCR reads with MiXCR anew, one entry per CDR3 protein. The sample yields about 250,000 distinct CDR3 sequences, over 20% seen once. The specimen was blood. Every receptor here comes from a woman aged 40 to 55 with Graves' ophthalmopathy. Each CDR3 is given with its conserved first and last residue. Each record gives: clone size, J gene, V gene, D gene, CDR3 protein, CDR3 DNA. The D gene is left open where the match is weak. Clone size is not always given. Where it is, it says once, few, many or a class for expanded clones.

size: many; J: TRBJ1-2; V: TRBV6-5; D: TRBD1; CDR3: CASEDRTNSNYGYTF; DNA: TGTGCCAGCGAGGACAGGACAAATTCTAACTATGGCTACACCTTC
size: many; J: TRBJ2-2; V: TRBV12-3/TRBV12-4; D: .; CDR3: CASSGITGELFF; DNA: TGTGCCAGCAGTGGGATTACCGGGGAGCTGTTTTTT
size: many; J: TRBJ1-2; V: TRBV18; D: .; CDR3: CASSPQPGGANYGYTF; DNA: TGTGCCAGCTCACCACAGCCCGGGGGGGCTAACTATGGCTACACCTTC
size: many; J: TRBJ1-1; V: TRBV18; D: TRBD1; CDR3: CASSLGTGHTEAFF; DNA: TGTGCCAGCTCCCTCGGGACAGGGCACACTGAAGCTTTCTTT
size: .; J: TRBJ2-7; V: TRBV24-1; D: .; CDR3: CATSIGSSYEQYF; DNA: TGTGCCACCAGTATCGGATCTTCCTACGAGCAGTACTTC
size: many; J: TRBJ2-5; V: TRBV24-1; D: .; CDR3: CATSDPTDSQETQYF; DNA: TGTGCCACCAGTGATCCGACAGACAGCCAAGAGACCCAGTACTTC
size: many; J: TRBJ1-1; V: TRBV2; D: TRBD1; CDR3: CASSLNRGLTEAFF; DNA: TGTGCCAGCAGCCTAAACAGGGGACTCACTGAAGCTTTCTTT
size: many; J: TRBJ2-6; V: TRBV28; D: TRBD1; CDR3: CASRPLPGTGKSGANVLTF; DNA: TGTGCCAGCAGGCCCCTCCCCGGGACAGGGAAGTCTGGGGCCAACGTCCTGACTTTC
size: many; J: TRBJ1-2; V: TRBV3-1; D: .; CDR3: CASSQAPDGYTF; DNA: TGTGCCAGCAGCCAAGCCCCGGATGGCTACACCTTC
size: .; J: TRBJ1-3; V: TRBV6-5; D: .; CDR3: CASSSAGNTIYF; DNA: TGTGCCAGCAGTTCGGCTGGAAACACCATATATTTT
size: .; J: TRBJ2-2; V: TRBV11-2; D: TRBD2; CDR3: CASSGWLAGGPGELFF; DNA: TGTGCCAGCAGCGGATGGCTAGCGGGAGGACCCGGGGAGCTGTTTTTT
size: .; J: TRBJ2-7; V: TRBV5-1; D: TRBD1; CDR3: CASSHGTGVSGEQYF; DNA: TGCGCCAGCAGCCACGGGACAGGGGTATCAGGCGAGCAGTACTTC
size: many; J: TRBJ2-7; V: TRBV9; D: .; CDR3: CASSVDGSVNYEQYF; DNA: TGTGCCAGCAGCGTAGACGGGAGCGTGAACTACGAGCAGTACTTC
size: many; J: TRBJ2-7; V: TRBV11-2; D: .; CDR3: CASSLDPNPTREQYF; DNA: TGTGCCAGCAGCTTAGATCCAAACCCCACCCGCGAGCAGTACTTC